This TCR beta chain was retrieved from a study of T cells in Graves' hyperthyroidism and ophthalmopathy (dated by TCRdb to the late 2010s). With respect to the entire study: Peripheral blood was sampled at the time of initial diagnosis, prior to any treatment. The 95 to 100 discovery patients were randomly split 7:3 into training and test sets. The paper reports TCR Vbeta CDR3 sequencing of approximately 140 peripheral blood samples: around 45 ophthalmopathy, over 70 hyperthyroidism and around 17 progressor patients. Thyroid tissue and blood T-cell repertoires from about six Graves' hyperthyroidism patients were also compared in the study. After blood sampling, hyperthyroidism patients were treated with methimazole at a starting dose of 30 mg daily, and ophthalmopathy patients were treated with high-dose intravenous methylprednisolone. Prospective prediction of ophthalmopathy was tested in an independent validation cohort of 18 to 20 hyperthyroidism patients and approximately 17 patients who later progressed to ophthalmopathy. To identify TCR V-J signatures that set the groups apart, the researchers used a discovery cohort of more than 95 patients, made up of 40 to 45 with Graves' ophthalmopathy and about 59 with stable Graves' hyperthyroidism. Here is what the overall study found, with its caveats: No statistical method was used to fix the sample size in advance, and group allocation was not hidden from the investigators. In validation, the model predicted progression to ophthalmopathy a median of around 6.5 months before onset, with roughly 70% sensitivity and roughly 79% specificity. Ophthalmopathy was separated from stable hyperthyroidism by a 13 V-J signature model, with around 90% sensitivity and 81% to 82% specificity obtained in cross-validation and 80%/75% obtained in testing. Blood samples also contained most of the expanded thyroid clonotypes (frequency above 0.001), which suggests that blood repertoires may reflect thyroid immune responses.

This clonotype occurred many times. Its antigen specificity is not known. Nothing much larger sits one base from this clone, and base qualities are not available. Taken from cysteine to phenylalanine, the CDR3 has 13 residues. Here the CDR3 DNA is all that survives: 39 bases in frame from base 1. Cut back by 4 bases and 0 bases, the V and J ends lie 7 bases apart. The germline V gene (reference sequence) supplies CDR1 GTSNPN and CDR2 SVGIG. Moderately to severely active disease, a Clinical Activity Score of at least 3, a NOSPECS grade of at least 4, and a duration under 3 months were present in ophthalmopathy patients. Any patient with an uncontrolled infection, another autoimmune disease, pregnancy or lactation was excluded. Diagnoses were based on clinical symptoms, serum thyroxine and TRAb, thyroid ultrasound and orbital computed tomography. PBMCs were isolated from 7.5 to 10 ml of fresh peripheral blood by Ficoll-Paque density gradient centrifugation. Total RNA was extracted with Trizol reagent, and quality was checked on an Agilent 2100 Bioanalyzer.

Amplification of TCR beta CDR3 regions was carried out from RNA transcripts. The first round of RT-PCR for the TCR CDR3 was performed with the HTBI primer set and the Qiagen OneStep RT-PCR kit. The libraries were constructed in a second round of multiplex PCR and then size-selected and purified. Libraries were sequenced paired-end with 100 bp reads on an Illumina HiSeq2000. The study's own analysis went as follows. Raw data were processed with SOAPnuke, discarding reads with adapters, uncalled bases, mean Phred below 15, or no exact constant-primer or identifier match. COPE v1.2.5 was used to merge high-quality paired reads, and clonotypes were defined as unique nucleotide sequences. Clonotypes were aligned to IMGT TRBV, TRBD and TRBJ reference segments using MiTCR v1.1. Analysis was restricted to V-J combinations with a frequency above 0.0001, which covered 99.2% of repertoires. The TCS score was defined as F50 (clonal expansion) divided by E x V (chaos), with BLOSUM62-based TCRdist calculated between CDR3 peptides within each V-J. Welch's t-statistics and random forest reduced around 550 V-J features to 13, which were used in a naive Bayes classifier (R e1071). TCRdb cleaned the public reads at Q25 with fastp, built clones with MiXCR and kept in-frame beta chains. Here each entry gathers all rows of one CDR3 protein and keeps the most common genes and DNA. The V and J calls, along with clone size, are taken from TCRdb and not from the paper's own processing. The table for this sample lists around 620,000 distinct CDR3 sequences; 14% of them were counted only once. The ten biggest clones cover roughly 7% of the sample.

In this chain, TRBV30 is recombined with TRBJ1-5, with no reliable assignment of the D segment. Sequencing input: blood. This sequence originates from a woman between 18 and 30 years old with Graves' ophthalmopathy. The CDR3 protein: CAWKSDSNQPQHF. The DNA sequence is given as TGTGCCTGGAAGTCCGATAGCAATCAGCCCCAGCATTTT.